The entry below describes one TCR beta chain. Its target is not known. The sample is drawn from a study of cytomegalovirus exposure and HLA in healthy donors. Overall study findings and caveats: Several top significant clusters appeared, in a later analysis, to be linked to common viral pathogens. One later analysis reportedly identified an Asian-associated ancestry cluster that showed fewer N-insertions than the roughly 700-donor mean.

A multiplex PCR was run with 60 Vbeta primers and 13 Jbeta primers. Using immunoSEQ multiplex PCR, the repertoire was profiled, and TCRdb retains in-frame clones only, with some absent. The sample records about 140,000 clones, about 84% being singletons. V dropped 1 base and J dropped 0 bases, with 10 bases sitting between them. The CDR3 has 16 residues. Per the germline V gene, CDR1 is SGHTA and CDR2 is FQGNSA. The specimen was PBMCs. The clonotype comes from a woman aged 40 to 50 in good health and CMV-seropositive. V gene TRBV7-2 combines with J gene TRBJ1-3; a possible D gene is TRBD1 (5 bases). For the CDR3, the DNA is TGTGCCAGCAGCTTAGATTCAACAGGCTCTGGAAACACCATATATTTT. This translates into CASSLDSTGSGNTIYF.